Listed below are T cell receptor beta chains from one sample, sequenced in a study of shared clonotypes between healthy human individuals. The method was immunoSEQ multiplex PCR; TCRdb's version includes in-frame clones alone and lacks a portion of them. Here the sample spans roughly 2 million clones, approximately 95% being singletons. Sequences were obtained from naive CD4+ T cells sorted from blood. The receptors here all came from a man aged 18 to 30 in good health. Both conserved end residues are part of each CDR3. D genes are given only for firm matches. Size values are once, few and many counts, or a class for expanded clones, and some rows have none.

J gene,D gene,clone size,V gene,CDR3 protein,CDR3 DNA
TRBJ1-1,.,.,TRBV6-4,CASRALGGMNTEAFF,TGTGCCAGCAGGGCGCTGGGGGGAATGAACACTGAAGCTTTCTTT
TRBJ1-5,TRBD1,.,TRBV2,CASIDRGSNQPQHF,TGTGCCAGCATTGACAGGGGTAGCAATCAGCCCCAGCATTTT
TRBJ2-7,.,.,TRBV7-9,CASSFEGRASF,TGTGCCAGCAGCTTTGAGGGGCGTGCGTCCTTC
TRBJ1-6,.,.,TRBV4-1,CASSQVHEGVNSPLHF,TGCGCCAGCAGCCAAGTGCACGAGGGAGTTAATTCACCCCTCCACTTT
TRBJ2-5,.,.,TRBV5-1,CASTGYQETQYF,TGCGCCAGTACAGGGTATCAAGAGACCCAGTACTTC
TRBJ2-3,TRBD2,.,TRBV5-4,CASSFPTSGSHQVDTQYF,TGTGCCAGCAGCTTCCCTACTAGCGGGAGTCACCAGGTAGATACGCAGTATTTT
TRBJ2-7,.,few,TRBV27,CASKEQYF,TGTGCCAGCAAGGAGCAGTACTTC
TRBJ1-4,.,.,TRBV19,CASSASYGSEKLFF,TGTGCCAGTAGTGCCTCATATGGCAGTGAAAAACTGTTTTTT
TRBJ1-4,TRBD1,.,TRBV7-2,CASSLLGQGSATNEKLFF,TGTGCCAGCAGCTTACTGGGACAGGGCTCTGCAACTAATGAAAAACTGTTTTTT
TRBJ2-1,TRBD1,.,TRBV5-4,CASSFAGGWNNEQFF,TGTGCCAGCAGCTTTGCAGGGGGCTGGAACAATGAGCAGTTCTTC
TRBJ2-3,.,.,TRBV7-9,CASSQTDTQYF,TGTGCCAGCAGCCAAACAGATACGCAGTATTTT
TRBJ2-7,TRBD2,.,TRBV23-1,CATHLPSGDHKQYF,TGCGCCACCCATTTACCTAGCGGGGACCACAAGCAGTACTTC
TRBJ1-4,.,.,TRBV11-2,CASSLLGSNEKLFF,TGTGCCAGCAGCTTATTGGGGTCTAATGAAAAACTGTTTTTT
TRBJ2-4,.,.,TRBV5-6,CASSSTQLAKNIQYF,TGTGCCAGCAGCTCCACTCAGCTAGCCAAAAACATTCAGTACTTC
TRBJ1-2,.,once,TRBV6-6,CASTNGEGYTF,TGTGCCAGCACCAACGGGGAAGGCTACACCTTC